The present T cell receptor beta chain was sequenced within a study of T cell responses to AZD1222 COVID-19 vaccine (dated by TCRdb to the early 2020s). A note on the overall study: A total of 233 trial participants underwent TCR sequencing, of whom under 220 had received two doses of AZD1222 and about 25 had received two doses of the MenACWY control vaccine. Trial participants were enrolled by age into subgroups of 18-55, 56-69 and 70-plus years, and roughly 160, 29 and 62 TCR-sequenced participants, respectively, were included in these subgroups. Overall study outcomes, separate from this receptor: Conclusions about previously exposed vaccinees are limited, since just 5 to 7 AZD1222 recipients were seropositive for SARS-CoV-2 at baseline. Because no day 14 peak-response samples were available, the repertoires could be characterized only after the peak T cell response. Epitopes outside the regions mutated in the B.1.351 and B.1.1.7 variants were reportedly recognized by nearly half of the unique spike-specific TCRs. After two AZD1222 doses, both the breadth and the depth of spike-specific TCRs were significantly higher than at day 0 and than in MenACWY recipients. The vaccine-associated CD4 TCRs covered the entire spike protein, and the dominant responses fell in regions 160-218 and 743-854. The 56-69-year group was small, and its depth increase did not reach significance, likely because of low power. Participants were mostly white British and included more females than males, and it was suggested by the authors that clonal diversity may have been underestimated.

Note on this clone: Which antigen it targets is not known. Per-base quality was not reported, and no clone a single base away is much larger than it.

In light of the paper, this sample's time point label describes: about 28 days (+/-7) after the second vaccine dose. Because spike-specific TCR depth and breadth did not differ between the two schedules, AZD1222 recipients who got a second dose at roughly 4 weeks were pooled with those who got a second dose at roughly 12 weeks. Vaccinee samples were obtained from the UK trials COV001 and COV002, which included a single-blind randomized controlled phase 2/3 trial of AZD1222 (ChAdOx1 nCoV-19) in healthy adults. For TCRbeta chain sequencing, PBMC samples were collected from trial participants at day 0 and at day 28 after the second dose. The CDR3 starts with the cysteine, ends with the phenylalanine, and has 11 residues. Of all the DNA, just the CDR3 is kept, 33 bases in frame from base 1. The V and J ends are trimmed by 3 bases and 8 bases, leaving 7 bases between them. The CDR3 regions of human TCRbeta chains were analyzed by immunosequencing. In the source study's methods: TCRs in the repertoires were compared against a reference library of SARS-CoV-2-specific TCRs that had been generated with the MIRA antigen-specificity platform. Breadth was defined as the fraction of unique TCRs that were SARS-CoV-2-associated. Depth was defined as the fraction of total T cells that were SARS-CoV-2-associated. Each spike-specific TCR was assigned to its reactive spike region and to a CD4 or CD8 class using the MIRA data. Log10-transformed breadth and depth values were compared by one-way ANOVA with Sidak's multiple comparisons tests. The table was pulled from immuneACCESS by TCRdb, which kept in-frame rearrangements only. Such tables lose some clones; where checked, under half of the loss comes from unresolved V genes, and the rest has no known cause. The DNA gave D and trimming, while V, J and clone size come from that table. Present in this sample are 80,000 to 100,000 clones, 80% to 90% of which were seen just once. Jointly, the top ten make up about 2.5% of the sample.

The TCR originated in an adult who received the AZD1222 COVID-19 vaccine. The V gene is TRBV12-3 or TRBV12-4 and the J gene is TRBJ1-1, with no reliable assignment of the D segment. Sequences were derived from peripheral blood, sampled 28 days after the second AZD1222 dose. The CDR3 protein sequence reads: CASSLRQEAFF. The DNA sequence is given as TGTGCCAGCAGTTTGAGGCAGGAAGCTTTCTTT.